This passage covers 22 T cell receptor beta chains from one sample sequenced in a study of beta chain features in type 1 diabetes. Findings and caveats of the study: All four CD4+ subsets of Type 1 diabetes patients contained TCRB CDR3s that were moderately but significantly shorter.

The isolated RNA, all of it, was reverse transcribed, so expressed TCRB transcripts were what got sequenced. Produced via immunoSEQ multiplex PCR; TCRdb's table is partial and in-frame only. This sample has roughly 250,000 clones, with roughly 20% found just once. These receptors' antigens are unknown. The sample consisted of naive CD4+ T cells from blood. These TCRs come from a woman aged 40 to 50 with type 1 diabetes.

The chain is built from TRBV25-1 and TRBJ2-5; 7 positions match TRBD2. Germline assignment: CDR1 MGHDK and CDR2 SYGVNS. Germline trimming cut 6 bases from V and 5 bases from J; bases unmatched to any gene: 6. The length of the CDR3 is 13 residues. The chain's CDR3 is CASSPGGWETQYF. CDR3 in DNA: TGTGCCAGCAGCCCCGGGGGGTGGGAGACCCAGTACTTC. Complete variable domain (other parts from reference TRBV25-1 and TRBJ2-5): EADIYQTPRYLVIGTGKKITLECSQTMGHDKMYWYQQDPGMELHLIHYSYGVNSTEKGDLSSESTVSRIRTEHFPLTLESARPSHTSQYLCASSPGGWETQYFGPGTRLLVL.

The chain carries TRBV28 and TRBJ1-2, with 7 nucleotides matching TRBD1. From germline, CDR1 is MDHEN and CDR2 SYDVKM. CDR3 length equals 14 residues. Germline trimming cut 6 bases from V and 2 bases from J; bases unmatched to any gene: 6. CDR3 protein: CASSTGVGNYGYTF. CDR3 coding DNA: TGTGCCAGCAGCACAGGGGTCGGGAACTATGGCTACACCTTC.

The chain uses TRBV18 and TRBJ2-3, with D possibly being TRBD1 (5 bases). V lost 3 bases, J lost 1 base, and 14 bases lay in between. Germline lookup yields CDR1 KGHSH and CDR2 LQKENI. This CDR3 comprises 16 residues. CDR3 nucleotide sequence: TGTGCCAGCTCACCGTTCCAGGGAAGGGGCACAGATACGCAGTATTTT. Amino acid sequence: CASSPFQGRGTDTQYF.

The sample holds a few counts of this clone. This sequence joins TRBV7-7 and TRBJ2-1; D unclear. From germline, CDR1 is SSHAT and CDR2 FNYEAQ (reference sequence). The CDR3 is made up of 13 amino acids. V shed 2 bases and J shed 7 bases, with 9 bases lying between them. In DNA, the CDR3 is TGTGCCAGCAGCTTAATTCGGTCGAATGAGCAGTTCTTC. Amino acid sequence: CASSLIRSNEQFF.

Only a few counts were recorded for this clone. The J gene is TRBJ1-2, the V gene TRBV7-2, with D perhaps TRBD1 (5 bases). The length of the CDR3 is 14 residues. The V end lost 2 bases, the J end lost 8 bases, and 15 bases lay between the germline ends. Germline assignment: CDR1 SGHTA and CDR2 FQGNSA. DNA for the CDR3: TGTGCCAGCAGCTTATACGGGGGAGGAGGCGGCTACACCTTC. Residues: CASSLYGGGGGYTF.

This clone was picked up a small number of times. V gene TRBV7-9 combines with J gene TRBJ1-4; 10 bases agree with TRBD1. Germline loops: CDR1 SEHNR, CDR2 FQNEAQ (reference sequence). This CDR3 has 15 amino acids. With 4 bases clipped from V and 8 bases from J, the junction kept 7 bases outside the gene matches. The CDR3 sequence: CASSSTGTGEEKLFF. CDR3 coding DNA: TGTGCCAGCAGCTCCACCGGGACAGGGGAAGAAAAACTGTTTTTT.

The rearrangement uses TRBV6-5 and TRBJ1-1, with D maybe TRBD1 (5 bases). Trimming removed 5 bases from V and 1 base from J, with 11 bases in between. This CDR3 contains 14 residues. CDR1 and CDR2 (germline): MNHEY, SVGAGI. In DNA form, the CDR3 reads TGTGCCAGCAGTAGTTCACAGGCGAACACTGAAGCTTTCTTT. This encodes CASSSSQANTEAFF.

This chain links TRBV7-2 with TRBJ2-1; D is unclear. Germline lookup yields CDR1 SGHTA and CDR2 FQGNSA. Between the trimmed V and J ends, which lost 5 bases and 4 bases, there was a span of 6 bases. The CDR3 covers 12 residues. The CDR3 reads CASSPLYNEQFF. The CDR3 region has the DNA TGTGCCAGCAGCCCCCTTTACAATGAGCAGTTCTTC. The full variable domain, in which reference TRBV7-2 and TRBJ2-1 provide the parts outside the CDR3, is GAGVSQSPSNKVTEKGKDVELRCDPISGHTALYWYRQSLGQGLEFLIYFQGNSAPDKSGLPSDRFSAERTGGSVSTLTIQRTQQEDSAVYLCASSPLYNEQFFGPGTRLTVL.

The gene calls are TRBV6-5 and TRBJ1-2, with 10 bases lining up with TRBD1. The CDR3 has 15 residues. CDR1 and CDR2 from the germline V gene are MNHEY and SVGAGI. Trimming took 7 bases from V and 7 from J; bases not matched to a gene: 12. Here the CDR3 reads CASNRPGQGFAGYTF. CDR3 sequence (DNA): TGTGCCAGCAATAGACCGGGACAGGGGTTTGCTGGCTACACCTTC.

This clone was seen only a few times. The chain has TRBV9 and TRBJ1-1, with 7 bases that match TRBD1. This CDR3 region has 16 residues. The V gene's germline CDR1 is SGDLS and CDR2 YYNGEE. Trimming removed 4 bases from V and 2 bases from J; junction bases left unmatched: 11. This chain's CDR3 is CASSPTNRGRNTEAFF. CDR3 coding DNA: TGTGCCAGCAGCCCCACCAACAGGGGCAGAAACACTGAAGCTTTCTTT.

This rearrangement joins TRBV28 to TRBJ2-3; 8 bases fit TRBD2. The V gene end was trimmed by 6 bases and the J gene end by 1 base; junction bases not matched to a gene: 6. The CDR3 has 15 amino acids. Per germline, CDR1 MDHEN and CDR2 SYDVKM. CDR3 amino acids: CASSLGGGRTDTQYF. DNA for the CDR3: TGTGCCAGCAGCCTCGGGGGGGGACGCACAGATACGCAGTATTTT.

This clone has a handful of counts. The DNA of the CDR3 is TGTGCCAGCAGCTTTTCCCAGGGGAAGTACGAGCAGTACTTC. It codes for CASSFSQGKYEQYF. The chain links TRBV5-4 to TRBJ2-7, with D perhaps matching TRBD1 (6 bases). Germline lookup yields CDR1 SGHNT and CDR2 YYREEE (reference sequence). Trimming left V 2 bases short and J 4 bases short, with 13 bases between. The CDR3 loop spans 14 amino acids. Supplemented by reference TRBV5-4 and TRBJ2-7, the full variable domain reads ETGVTQSPTHLIKTRGQQVTLRCSSQSGHNTVSWYQQALGQGPQFIFQYYREEENGRGNFPPRFSGLQFPNYSSELNVNALELDDSALYLCASSFSQGKYEQYFGPGTRLTVT.

This clone was seen a few times. This chain connects TRBV29-1 to TRBJ1-2, with D perhaps TRBD1 (6 bases). CDR3 length equals 12 residues. Trimming took off 7 bases at V and 4 bases at J, with 13 bases between the two ends. The germline CDR1 and CDR2 sequences are SQVTM and ANQGSEA. CDR3 sequence: CSAGGSSYGYTF. As DNA, the CDR3 is TGCAGCGCGGGGGGCAGCTCCTATGGCTACACCTTC.

This clone was found a few times. The rearrangement links TRBV11-2 to TRBJ2-7; D might be TRBD2 (6 bases). The CDR3 extends over 15 amino acids. The germline CDR1 and CDR2 sequences are SGHAT and FQNNGV. The V end lost 1 base, the J end lost 7 bases, and 17 bases lay between the germline ends. The CDR3 nucleotides are TGTGCCAGCAGCTTAGTGGTCCCCCTCGGGGGTGAGCAGTACTTC. Amino acids: CASSLVVPLGGEQYF.

V usage is TRBV7-8 and J usage is TRBJ2-2; D is uncertain. Germline V gives CDR1 SGHVS, CDR2 FQNEAQ. With 8 bases removed from V and 1 base from J, the gap between germline ends came to 11 bases. The CDR3 covers 14 residues. DNA for the CDR3: TGTGCCAGCTCCACCGCGCTGAACACCGGGGAGCTGTTTTTT. Translation gives CASSTALNTGELFF. Complete variable domain (other parts from reference TRBV7-8 and TRBJ2-2): GAGVSQSPRYKVAKRGQDVALRCDPISGHVSLFWYQQALGQGPEFLTYFQNEAQLDKSGLPSDRFFAERPEGSVSTLKIQRTQQEDSAVYLCASSTALNTGELFFGEGSRLTVL.

The chain has TRBV7-2 and TRBJ1-5; D perhaps matches TRBD1 (5 bases). In germline, CDR1 is SGHTA, CDR2 FQGNSA. The CDR3 has 13 residues. V was shortened by 3 bases and J by 9 bases, with 12 bases between the two germline ends. The chain's CDR3 is CASSFDTTGPQHF. The CDR3 DNA reads TGTGCCAGCAGCTTTGACACTACAGGGCCCCAGCATTTT.

The chain carries TRBV9 and TRBJ2-2, with TRBD2 as a possible D gene (5 bases). The V gene lost 0 bases and the J gene lost 2 bases, with 14 bases spanning the gap. The CDR3 runs 17 residues. Per germline, CDR1 SGDLS and CDR2 YYNGEE. The CDR3 DNA reads as TGTGCCAGCAGCGTAGGAGGTATAGGAGGCAACACCGGGGAGCTGTTTTTT. Its protein product is CASSVGGIGGNTGELFF.

The rearrangement links TRBV19 to TRBJ2-1; tentative D call: TRBD1 (6 bases). This CDR3 region has 12 residues. Germline assignment: CDR1 LNHDA and CDR2 SQIVND (reference sequence). V shed 11 bases and J shed 4 bases, with 12 bases lying between them. The CDR3 region has the DNA TGTGCCTCACGGGGACAATACAATGAGCAGTTCTTC. Translated: CASRGQYNEQFF.

Only a few counts were recorded for this clone. The chain combines TRBV19 with TRBJ1-1; D is possibly TRBD1 (5 bases). The germline CDR1 and CDR2 sequences are LNHDA and SQIVND (reference sequence). Trimming took 5 bases from V and 3 from J, leaving 13 bases between them. This CDR3 comprises 14 residues. In DNA, the CDR3 is TGTGCCAGTAGTGTAGGTCCGACAGACACTGAAGCTTTCTTT. Protein: CASSVGPTDTEAFF.

The V and J genes are TRBV5-1 and TRBJ2-5, with D unresolved. CDR1 and CDR2 (germline): SGHRS, YFSETQ. V gave up 1 base and J gave up 1 base, with 8 bases separating them. The CDR3 length is 14 residues. This CDR3 reads CASSLTVPQETQYF. The CDR3 nucleotides read TGCGCCAGCAGCTTGACAGTTCCCCAAGAGACCCAGTACTTC. The variable domain in full, completed from reference TRBV5-1 and TRBJ2-5, reads KAGVTQTPRYLIKTRGQQVTLSCSPISGHRSVSWYQQTPGQGLQFLFEYFSETQRNKGNFPGRFSGRQFSNSRSEMNVSTLELGDSALYLCASSLTVPQETQYFGPGTRLLVL.

The chain employs TRBV30 and TRBJ1-1; 10 positions agree with TRBD1. V shed 3 bases, J shed 6 bases, and the junction held 7 bases outside the gene matches. In germline, CDR1 is GTSNPN, CDR2 SVGIG (reference sequence). The CDR3 contains 14 residues. The CDR3 is CAWSADRGIPEAFF. The CDR3 region has the DNA TGTGCCTGGAGCGCGGACAGGGGGATCCCTGAAGCTTTCTTT.

The chain carries TRBV30 and TRBJ1-1; weak D call: TRBD1 (5 bases). The CDR3 loop spans 13 amino acids. Germline V lookup: CDR1 GTSNPN, CDR2 SVGIG (reference sequence). Trimming left V 1 base short and J 6 bases short, with 12 bases between. This chain's CDR3 is CAWSGGGAAEAFF. The CDR3 nucleotides are TGTGCCTGGAGTGGGGGAGGGGCCGCTGAAGCTTTCTTT.